Listed here are 31 T cell receptor beta chains from one sample, sequenced in a study of vaccination and CD4 T cells after COVID-19. The treatment here: approximately nine-day PBMC culture with coronavirus spike peptide pools or control peptides (ViraFEST assay). Sequencing of DNA taken from cultured CD4+ T cells relied on the Oncomine TCR Beta short-read assay. MiXCR was run by TCRdb on the PCR reads, yielding one entry per CDR3 protein. This sample has about 14,000 distinct CDR3 sequences; about 50% occur once, and the top ten carry around 8%. For these receptors, no antigen is known. This sample comprised CD4+ T cells from blood, cultured in vitro, obtained before SARS-CoV-2 vaccination. All receptors derive from a human donor who had recovered from COVID-19.

This chain links TRBV6-5 with TRBJ2-5; D gene uncertain. Germline V gene sequence: CDR1 MNHEY, CDR2 SVGAGI. The germline V and J ends were trimmed by 2 bases and 1 base, with 2 bases remaining between them. The CDR3 has 12 amino acids. In nucleotides, the CDR3 is TGTGCCAGCAGTTACCCCCAAGAGACCCAGTACTTC. It translates to CASSYPQETQYF.

As to this clonotype: A much larger clone lies one base from this, so it may be a read error. This rearrangement joins TRBV20-1 to TRBJ1-3; TRBD1 aligns across 7 bases. The V gene's germline CDR1 is DFQATT and CDR2 SNEGSKA (reference sequence). With V trimmed by 5 bases and J by 0 bases, 10 bases remained unmatched. The CDR3 has 16 amino acids. This CDR3 reads CSAARDRGHSGNTIYF. The CDR3 nucleotides are TGCAGTGCTGCCCGGGACAGAGGACACTCTGGAAACACCATATATTTT.

The gene calls are TRBV7-2 and TRBJ1-2; D is unclear. V was trimmed by 5 bases and J by 5 bases, leaving 18 bases between them. The CDR3 contains 15 residues. From germline, CDR1 is SGHTA and CDR2 FQGNSA. Here the CDR3 DNA reads TGTGCCAGCAGCCCTTTAACGGACCGATCATATGGCTACACCTTC. Its translation: CASSPLTDRSYGYTF.

The gene calls are TRBV20-1 and TRBJ1-3, with TRBD1 identical over 8 bases. CDR3 length: 14 residues. Germline V gives CDR1 DFQATT, CDR2 SNEGSKA (reference sequence). Trimming removed 3 bases from V and 2 bases from J; junction bases left unmatched: 3. CDR3 sequence: CSARETGAGNTIYF. DNA of the CDR3: TGCAGTGCTAGGGAGACAGGGGCTGGAAACACCATATATTTT.

The chain is built from TRBV7-8 and TRBJ1-1; possible D gene TRBD1, 6 bases. V was pared by 1 base and J by 1 base, with 10 bases between. Germline V gene lookup returns CDR1 SGHVS and CDR2 FQNEAQ. The CDR3 totals 15 residues. CDR3 DNA sequence: TGTGCCAGCAGCTTAGGATTACAGGGGAACACTGAAGCTTTCTTT. Protein sequence: CASSLGLQGNTEAFF.

The chain links TRBV27 to TRBJ2-3; D is ambiguous. CDR1 is MNHEY and CDR2 is SMNVEV in the germline V gene (reference sequence). CDR3 length: 14 residues. With 5 bases removed from V and 5 bases from J, the gap between germline ends came to 14 bases. The CDR3: CASSHGPSGDTQYF. Here the CDR3 DNA reads TGTGCCAGCAGTCACGGGCCATCTGGAGATACGCAGTATTTT.

This chain connects TRBV14 to TRBJ2-7; the D gene is possibly TRBD1 (6 bases). The CDR3 is 15 amino acids. The germline V gene has CDR1 SGHDN and CDR2 FVKESK. Trimming took off 4 bases at V and 1 base at J, with 14 bases between the two ends. The DNA of the CDR3 is TGTGCCAGCAGCCCCTTAGGGGGAGCTTCCTACGAGCAGTACTTC. The encoded protein is CASSPLGGASYEQYF.

CDR3 nucleotide sequence: TGTGCCAGCAGCTTAATACGCGGGACATTTACCCACAATGAGCAGTTCTTC. This gives the protein CASSLIRGTFTHNEQFF. This chain joins TRBV7-9 and TRBJ2-1, with D perhaps given as TRBD1 or TRBD2 (6 bases each). Germline V gives CDR1 SEHNR, CDR2 FQNEAQ (reference sequence). The CDR3 is 17 residues long. The ends were cut back, 2 bases at V and 5 bases at J, with 19 bases in the middle.

J is TRBJ2-3 and V is TRBV10-2; TRBD2 agrees at 11 bases. Germline V lookup: CDR1 WSHSY, CDR2 SAAADI. CDR3 length: 16 residues. Germline trimming cut 10 bases from V and 8 bases from J; bases unmatched to any gene: 17. CDR3 in amino acids: CATREGTSGNLATQYF. The CDR3 bases are TGCGCCACCCGGGAGGGGACTAGCGGTAATCTGGCTACGCAGTATTTT.

The sample holds a few counts of this clonotype. This rearrangement joins TRBV7-2 to TRBJ1-1; D ambiguous. The ends were cut back, 3 bases at V and 6 bases at J, with 17 bases in the middle. The CDR3 has 15 amino acids. CDR1 is SGHTA, CDR2 FQGNSA, per germline. CDR3 amino acids: CASSFLGSGRSEAFF. CDR3 nucleotide sequence: TGTGCCAGCAGCTTTCTCGGGTCGGGCAGATCTGAAGCTTTCTTT.

This clonotype showed up just a few times. The chain links TRBV11-3 to TRBJ1-2, with D uncertain. The germline V gene encodes CDR1 SGHNT and CDR2 YENEEA. V lost 0 bases to trimming and J lost 4 bases, with 6 bases between them. This CDR3 is built from 13 residues. The CDR3 sequence: CASSLDKFYGYTF. CDR3 in DNA: TGTGCCAGCAGCTTAGACAAATTCTATGGCTACACCTTC.

This clonotype was detected only a few times. The chain uses TRBV6-2 or TRBV6-3 and TRBJ1-5; 8 bases are a match to TRBD1. After removal of 7 bases from V and 3 bases from J, the junction contained 8 bases not matched to a gene. The CDR3 covers 15 residues. The germline V gene encodes CDR1 MNHEY and CDR2 SVGEGT. CDR3 sequence reads: CASTNQGADNQPQHF. Written as DNA, the CDR3 is TGTGCCAGCACCAACCAGGGGGCGGACAATCAGCCCCAGCATTTT.

V and J are TRBV6-1 and TRBJ1-2; D remains unclear. Trimming shortened V by 7 bases and J by 4 bases, and 13 bases separated the two germline ends. Germline-derived CDR1 and CDR2 are MNHNS and SASEGT. The CDR3 is 13 amino acids. CDR3 amino acids: CASNPSVGYGYTF. The CDR3, as DNA: TGTGCCAGCAACCCTTCGGTGGGCTATGGCTACACCTTC.

The chain uses TRBV11-2 and TRBJ1-6; D gene unclear. Germline V gives CDR1 SGHAT, CDR2 FQNNGV. The CDR3 contains 15 residues. V was clipped by 2 bases and J by 7 bases, with 12 bases between them. The CDR3 sequence is CASSLNGRQNSPLHF. Written as DNA, the CDR3 is TGTGCCAGCAGCTTAAATGGGAGACAAAATTCACCCCTCCACTTT.

This clonotype was observed once. The CDR3: CASSSKKTGTASREQYF. The CDR3, as DNA: TGTGCCAGCAGCTCGAAGAAGACAGGGACCGCCTCTCGCGAGCAGTACTTC. The chain couples TRBV5-4 to TRBJ2-7; 7 bases map to TRBD1. V shed 3 bases and J 6 bases; nucleotides not matched to a gene: 18. The CDR3 totals 17 residues. The germline V gene encodes CDR1 SGHNT and CDR2 YYREEE (reference sequence).

This clonotype was seen a few times. The chain couples TRBV24-1 to TRBJ2-5; D might be TRBD1 or TRBD2, each matching 6 bases. The V end was cut by 3 bases, the J end by 5 bases, with 9 bases between. Germline CDR1 and CDR2: KGHDR and SFDVKD. The CDR3 sequence is 13 residues long. DNA for the CDR3: TGTGCCACCAGTGATGGGGGGCGGGAGACCCAGTACTTC. Translated: CATSDGGRETQYF.

This clonotype was picked up a small number of times. The chain uses TRBV7-2 and TRBJ1-1, with D unclear. Germline CDR1 is SGHTA and CDR2 is FQGNSA. Trimming pared 7 bases from V and 4 bases from J, leaving 13 bases between. There are 13 residues in the CDR3. The CDR3 bases are TGTGCCAGCATTAGAGGTGCAGGCACTGAAGCTTTCTTT. This gives the protein CASIRGAGTEAFF.

This clonotype was counted between two and nine times. This chain links TRBV6-5 with TRBJ2-7, with D tentatively TRBD1 (6 bases). From germline, CDR1 is MNHEY and CDR2 SVGAGI. V was trimmed by 4 bases and J by 11 bases, leaving 21 bases between them. The CDR3 totals 14 residues. For the CDR3, the DNA is TGTGCCAGCAGTTCCACCACGACAGGTTCAAAAGAGTACTTC. This translates into CASSSTTTGSKEYF.

The chain links TRBV11-2 to TRBJ2-3; D might be TRBD1 (6 bases). This CDR3 contains 15 residues. CDR1 and CDR2 (germline): SGHAT, FQNNGV. V lost 8 bases and J 2 bases, leaving 17 bases between the germline ends. CDR3: CASSLRGLITDTQYF. For the CDR3, the DNA is TGTGCCAGCTCCCTCAGGGGCTTGATCACAGATACGCAGTATTTT.

This chain uses TRBV6-5 with TRBJ2-1, with 7 bases that match TRBD2. CDR3 size: 16 residues. The junction had 3 bases not matched to a gene; V was cut back by 0 bases and J by 1 base. CDR1 is MNHEY and CDR2 is SVGAGI in the germline V gene. As DNA, the CDR3 is TGTGCCAGCAGTTACTCCGTCGGGGGGTCCTACAATGAGCAGTTCTTC. Its protein product is CASSYSVGGSYNEQFF.

This clonotype has only a few counts. The chain joins TRBV20-1 to TRBJ1-5, with 7 bases identical to TRBD1. CDR3 length: 14 residues. V lost 4 bases and J lost 4; bases outside the gene matches: 7. Germline V CDR1 and CDR2: DFQATT, SNEGSKA (reference sequence). DNA for the CDR3: TGCAGTGCTACCCAGGGGGGAACTAATCAGCCCCAGCATTTT. It is translated as CSATQGGTNQPQHF.

The chain couples TRBV7-2 to TRBJ1-2; D is perhaps TRBD1 (6 bases). The germline CDR1 and CDR2 sequences are SGHTA and FQGNSA. V lost 5 bases and J lost 9, with 19 bases in between. The CDR3 is 14 amino acids. This CDR3 is CASSRGEGTGSYTF. CDR3 DNA: TGTGCCAGCAGCAGGGGGGAGGGGACGGGGAGCTACACCTTC.

The sample holds one count of this clonotype. The rearrangement uses TRBV6-1 and TRBJ1-2; no firm D call. The CDR3 extends over 17 amino acids. V was shortened by 6 bases and J by 3 bases, with 23 bases between the two germline ends. The germline V gene has CDR1 MNHNS and CDR2 SASEGT. CDR3 residues: CASSRYRGTFTDYGYTF. The DNA of the CDR3 is TGTGCCAGCAGCCGATACCGTGGTACCTTTACCGACTATGGCTACACCTTC.

The V gene is TRBV19, the J gene TRBJ1-1; D is undetermined. Germline CDR1 is LNHDA and CDR2 is SQIVND (reference sequence). The CDR3 totals 15 residues. The ends were cut back, 2 bases at V and 4 bases at J, with 14 bases in the middle. Here the CDR3 DNA reads TGTGCCAGTAGTATAAGAGATGTCGCGTCCACTGAAGCTTTCTTT. Residues: CASSIRDVASTEAFF.

This chain joins TRBV30 and TRBJ1-2; TRBD1 aligns across 7 bases. This CDR3 is 12 amino acids long. With V trimmed by 3 bases and J by 11 bases, 9 bases remained unmatched. The V gene's germline CDR1 is GTSNPN and CDR2 SVGIG (reference sequence). CDR3 in DNA: TGTGCCTGGAGCCTGGTGGCAGGGGGGTACACCTTC. Translated, it gives CAWSLVAGGYTF.

This chain connects TRBV6-1 to TRBJ2-5; 7 bases fit TRBD2. Losses at the gene ends were 6 bases for V and 2 bases for J; bases not matched to a gene: 3. Germline CDR1 reads MNHNS; CDR2 reads SASEGT. The CDR3 spans 13 residues. CDR3 nucleotide sequence: TGTGCCAGCAGGCCTAGCGGACAAGAGACCCAGTACTTC. Protein product: CASRPSGQETQYF.

This clonotype has only a few counts. The rearrangement uses TRBV7-2 and TRBJ1-2; D might be TRBD1 (6 bases). Looked up from germline, CDR1 is SGHTA and CDR2 is FQGNSA. This CDR3 is 15 amino acids long. V dropped 4 bases and J dropped 4 bases, with 16 bases sitting between them. As DNA, the CDR3 is TGTGCCAGCAGCTCCCCTCAGGGGTTTATCTATGGCTACACCTTC. It translates to CASSSPQGFIYGYTF.

The rearrangement links TRBV20-1 to TRBJ1-1; a weak D match, TRBD1 (5 bases). This CDR3 has 14 amino acids. Trimming took off 6 bases at V and 0 bases at J, with 14 bases between the two ends. The V gene's germline CDR1 is DFQATT and CDR2 SNEGSKA (reference sequence). As DNA, the CDR3 is TGCAGTGCGCGTCCAGGGCCTGTGAACACTGAAGCTTTCTTT. Encoded protein: CSARPGPVNTEAFF.

The chain recombines TRBV20-1 with TRBJ2-1, with 7 positions matching TRBD2. CDR1 is DFQATT and CDR2 is SNEGSKA in the germline V gene (reference sequence). Trimming removed 3 bases from V and 0 bases from J; junction bases left unmatched: 5. This CDR3 has 15 residues. The chain's CDR3 is CSARTGLLSYNEQFF. In DNA form, the CDR3 reads TGCAGTGCTAGGACGGGACTACTCTCCTACAATGAGCAGTTCTTC.

The J gene is TRBJ2-7, the V gene TRBV4-2, with D possibly matching TRBD2 (6 bases). Germline V gene lookup returns CDR1 LGHNA and CDR2 YNFKEQ. V lost 0 bases and J 4 bases, leaving 16 bases between the germline ends. CDR3 length: 16 amino acids. The CDR3 is CASSQDLSGGRYEQYF. As DNA, the CDR3 is TGTGCCAGCAGCCAAGATTTGAGTGGGGGGAGGTACGAGCAGTACTTC.

V usage is TRBV20-1 and J usage is TRBJ1-1, with TRBD1 as a possible D gene (5 bases). The CDR3 has 12 residues. Trimming took off 5 bases at V and 2 bases at J, with 9 bases between the two ends. The germline gives CDR1 DFQATT, CDR2 SNEGSKA (reference sequence). The CDR3 protein is CSAETVNTEAFF. The CDR3 region has the DNA TGCAGTGCTGAGACAGTAAACACTGAAGCTTTCTTT.